These T cell receptor beta chains were read from a single sample in a study of blood T cells in healthy people across ages. TCRdb used MiXCR to reprocess the 5' RACE reads, holding one entry per CDR3 protein. The repertoire holds about 840,000 distinct CDR3 sequences, just under 30% seen once, with roughly a tenth in the top ten. These data are also associated with another study on T cells of mothers and their children.

Sequences were obtained from blood. The receptors derive from a woman in her 40s in good health. CDR3s include the opening cysteine and the closing phenylalanine or tryptophan. Fields, in order: CDR3 length, V gene, J gene, D gene, clone size, CDR3 protein, CDR3 DNA. D genes are given only for firm matches. Expanded clones are given a class, and other clones once, few, many or no size at all.

18,TRBV27,TRBJ2-4,TRBD2,many,CASSSPLTSGRAKNIQYF,TGTGCCAGCAGTTCACCCCTCACTAGCGGACGGGCCAAAAACATTCAGTACTTC
13,TRBV9,TRBJ1-6,NA,few,CASSGGSGSPLHF,TGTGCCAGCAGCGGAGGGTCGGGATCACCCCTCCACTTT
17,TRBV9,TRBJ2-3,TRBD2,NA,CASSVVGSGAYTDTQYF,TGTGCCAGCAGCGTAGTCGGCAGCGGGGCTTACACGGATACGCAGTATTTT
14,TRBV5-5,TRBJ2-2,TRBD1,NA,CASNRGPNTGELFF,TGTGCCAGCAACAGGGGGCCTAACACCGGGGAGCTGTTTTTT
14,TRBV27,TRBJ2-7,TRBD2,many,CASSYLAGTYEQYF,TGTGCCAGCAGTTACCTAGCGGGGACCTACGAGCAGTACTTC
14,TRBV5-1,TRBJ1-1,NA,few,CASSPTVRLNEAFF,TGCGCCAGCAGCCCTACAGTGCGTCTAAATGAAGCTTTCTTT
15,TRBV24-1,TRBJ1-5,TRBD1,NA,CATSDPTGGNQPQHF,TGTGCCACCAGTGATCCGACAGGGGGCAATCAGCCCCAGCATTTT
14,TRBV3-1,TRBJ2-4,NA,many,CASSQGVVENIQYF,TGTGCCAGCAGCCAAGGAGTGGTGGAAAACATTCAGTACTTC
19,TRBV20-1,TRBJ2-3,TRBD2,few,CGARQPTFSGGTPLDTQYF,TGCGGTGCTAGACAACCAACTTTTAGCGGGGGGACCCCTCTTGATACGCAGTATTTT
14,TRBV9,TRBJ2-7,TRBD1,NA,CASAHGQGAHEQYF,TGTGCCAGCGCACACGGACAGGGGGCCCACGAGCAGTACTTC
11,TRBV29-1,TRBJ2-3,NA,many,CSAPITDTQYF,TGCAGCGCACCGATCACAGATACGCAGTATTTT
12,TRBV2,TRBJ2-7,NA,many,CAAGTAAYEQYF,TGTGCCGCCGGGACGGCAGCCTACGAGCAGTACTTC
17,TRBV7-2,TRBJ1-5,NA,few,CASSLALGRVSNQPRHF,TGTGCCAGCAGCTTAGCGCTGGGCAGGGTGAGCAATCAGCCCCGGCATTTT
15,TRBV18,TRBJ2-1,NA,NA,CASSPPSRGTNEQFF,TGTGCCAGCTCACCACCGAGTAGGGGTACAAATGAGCAGTTCTTC
14,TRBV15,TRBJ2-7,NA,NA,CATSRDRGAVEQYF,TGTGCCACCAGCAGAGATAGGGGGGCGGTCGAGCAGTACTTC
14,TRBV4-1,TRBJ2-5,NA,many,CASSNEGRRETQYF,TGCGCCAGCAGCAATGAGGGCAGGAGAGAGACCCAGTACTTC
16,TRBV9,TRBJ2-3,NA,NA,CASSTRPQGFTDTQYF,TGTGCCAGCAGTACTCGGCCGCAGGGCTTCACAGATACGCAGTATTTT
11,TRBV2,TRBJ2-7,NA,many,CASSPKTGLYF,TGTGCCAGCAGCCCCAAGACAGGCCTGTACTTC
13,TRBV4-1,TRBJ1-2,NA,few,CASSQDYQDGYTF,TGCGCCAGCAGCCAAGATTACCAGGATGGCTACACCTTC
13,TRBV15,TRBJ2-3,NA,few,CATSRDFSDTPYF,TGTGCCACCAGCAGAGATTTTTCAGATACGCCGTATTTT
14,TRBV9,TRBJ1-2,TRBD1,many,CASSEGQSLYGYTF,TGTGCCAGCAGCGAGGGACAGTCCCTTTATGGCTACACCTTC
13,TRBV20-1,TRBJ1-2,TRBD1,many,CSASPRTGAGYTF,TGCAGTGCCTCGCCTAGGACAGGGGCCGGCTACACCTTC
13,TRBV2,TRBJ1-2,NA,many,CASSEGRRASYTF,TGTGCCAGCAGTGAAGGACGCCGGGCAAGCTACACCTTC
14,TRBV20-1,TRBJ2-7,NA,NA,CSARTDPVSYEQYF,TGCAGTGCTAGAACGGATCCCGTCTCCTACGAGCAGTACTTC
14,TRBV5-1,TRBJ1-1,NA,many,CASSLENRRNEAFF,TGCGCCAGCAGCTTGGAAAATCGACGGAATGAAGCTTTCTTT
16,TRBV5-6,TRBJ1-5,TRBD1,NA,CASSILGDRANQPQHF,TGTGCCAGCAGCATACTAGGGGACAGGGCCAATCAGCCCCAGCATTTT
15,TRBV12-3/TRBV12-4,TRBJ1-2,TRBD1,NA,CASSLEAQGANGYTF,TGTGCCAGCAGTTTAGAGGCACAGGGGGCGAATGGCTACACCTTC
15,TRBV5-1,TRBJ2-7,NA,few,CASSPGQQAGYEQYF,TGCGCCAGCAGCCCAGGACAGCAGGCTGGCTACGAGCAGTACTTC
16,TRBV4-1,TRBJ1-5,NA,NA,CASSQVAQTDNQPQHF,TGCGCCAGCAGCCAAGTTGCCCAGACAGACAATCAGCCCCAGCATTTT
11,TRBV30,TRBJ1-1,NA,NA,CARRENTEAFF,TGTGCCCGGAGGGAGAACACTGAAGCTTTCTTT
14,TRBV10-3,TRBJ1-4,NA,NA,CAISRTATNEKLFF,TGTGCCATCAGCCGTACAGCAACTAATGAAAAACTGTTTTTT
17,TRBV4-1,TRBJ2-5,TRBD2,few,CASSQDREAGGRETQYF,TGCGCCAGCAGCCAAGATCGGGAAGCGGGGGGGAGGGAGACCCAGTACTTC
13,TRBV7-2,TRBJ2-3,NA,many,CASSLVSTDTQYF,TGTGCCAGCAGCTTAGTGTCAACAGATACGCAGTATTTT
13,TRBV27,TRBJ1-2,NA,NA,CASSLQGWEGYTF,TGTGCCAGCAGTTTACAGGGATGGGAGGGCTACACCTTC
13,TRBV12-3/TRBV12-4,TRBJ1-1,NA,NA,CASSFAPNTEAFF,TGTGCCAGCAGTTTTGCCCCGAACACTGAAGCTTTCTTT
14,TRBV7-2,TRBJ1-4,NA,NA,CASSSGTRSEKLFF,TGTGCCAGCAGCTCCGGGACTAGGAGTGAAAAACTGTTTTTT
13,TRBV5-6,TRBJ1-4,NA,NA,CASSLDRWEKLFF,TGTGCCAGCAGCTTGGACAGGTGGGAAAAACTGTTTTTT
13,TRBV6-1,TRBJ2-5,NA,few,CASSDFPSETQYF,TGTGCCAGCAGTGACTTCCCCTCGGAGACCCAGTACTTC
14,TRBV2,TRBJ2-1,NA,many,CASSENAAWNEQFF,TGTGCCAGCAGTGAAAACGCGGCTTGGAATGAGCAGTTCTTC
15,TRBV20-1,TRBJ2-5,TRBD1,few,CSASKTSTGGHEQYF,TGCAGTGCTAGCAAGACCTCCACAGGGGGCCATGAGCAGTACTTC
15,TRBV9,TRBJ1-2,NA,NA,CASNEGGGPNYGYTF,TGTGCCAGTAACGAAGGCGGGGGTCCTAACTATGGCTACACCTTC
17,TRBV24-1,TRBJ2-1,NA,NA,CATSAPPWEGGVNERFF,TGTGCCACCAGTGCCCCTCCCTGGGAGGGGGGTGTCAATGAGCGGTTCTTC
18,TRBV28,TRBJ2-3,TRBD2,NA,CASSPGTSGPPSTDTQYF,TGTGCCAGCAGTCCCGGGACTAGCGGCCCTCCTAGCACAGATACGCAGTATTTT
16,TRBV11-3,TRBJ2-5,NA,few,CASSLGGRDGEETQYF,TGCGCCAGCAGCTTAGGGGGTCGGGACGGAGAAGAGACCCAGTACTTC
18,TRBV9,TRBJ2-6,NA,many,CASSDRRGLSSGANVLTF,TGTGCCAGCAGCGACAGACGGGGTCTAAGCTCTGGGGCCAACGTCCTGACTTTC
16,TRBV6-5,TRBJ1-2,NA,few,CASSYSMVGVLYGYTF,TGTGCCAGCAGTTACTCGATGGTAGGGGTTCTCTATGGCTACACCTTC
14,TRBV4-1,TRBJ2-7,NA,few,CASSHPDSPGTQYF,TGCGCCAGCAGCCACCCTGACTCCCCGGGCACCCAGTACTTC
15,TRBV27,TRBJ2-7,NA,NA,CASSSRDGGLGEQYF,TGTGCCAGCAGCTCCAGGGATGGGGGCCTTGGCGAGCAGTACTTC
16,TRBV9,TRBJ2-2,NA,NA,CASSGKSQVRTGERFF,TGTGCCAGCAGCGGAAAAAGTCAGGTTAGAACCGGGGAGCGGTTTTTT
14,TRBV20-1,TRBJ2-4,NA,NA,CSASGLQGLNGQYF,TGCAGTGCAAGTGGATTGCAGGGCCTAAATGGGCAGTACTTC
13,TRBV9,TRBJ1-6,NA,NA,CASGRGDNSPLHF,TGTGCCAGTGGCCGGGGGGATAATTCACCCCTCCACTTT
15,TRBV11-1,TRBJ2-2,NA,NA,CASSRQGTVTGELFF,TGTGCCAGCAGCCGGCAGGGGACCGTTACCGGGGAGCTGTTTTTT
15,TRBV7-8,TRBJ1-5,NA,NA,CASSLALGGGQPQHF,TGTGCCAGCAGCTTAGCGTTGGGGGGAGGGCAGCCCCAGCATTTT
14,TRBV20-1,TRBJ1-2,NA,few,CSAKGLGTTGGYTF,TGCAGTGCTAAGGGGCTGGGCACCACGGGGGGCTACACCTTC
17,TRBV3-1,TRBJ2-4,TRBD2,once,CASSQDLGTSGYNEQYF,TGTGCCAGCAGCCAAGATCTTGGGACTAGCGGGTACAATGAGCAGTACTTC